These T cell receptor beta chains were read from a single sample in a study of blood T cell repertoires in COVID-19. Method: immunoSEQ multiplex PCR; TCRdb's copy keeps in-frame clones and lacks some. Counted here are roughly 86,000 clones, about 80% occurring once; the ten biggest clones make up approximately 2.3%. The sequencing input was peripheral blood. These TCRs come from a woman in her 70s with acute or convalescent COVID-19. CDR3s include the opening cysteine and the closing phenylalanine or tryptophan. The order of the fields is clone size, V gene, J gene, D gene, CDR3 DNA, CDR3 protein. A D gene is named only where the DNA matches it firmly. The listing skips clone size in some rows; elsewhere it reads once, few, many or a size class.

once	TRBV24-1	TRBJ2-2	TRBD1	TGTGCCACCAGTGATCCGACAGGGATGAACACCGGGGAGCTGTTTTTT	CATSDPTGMNTGELFF
-	TRBV11-2	TRBJ2-7	TRBD1	TGTGCCAGCAGACTCCCGGGACAGGGGGGACACGAGCAGTACTTC	CASRLPGQGGHEQYF
few	TRBV11-3	TRBJ1-2	-	TGTGCCAGCAGCTTAGGGGGAGGTGGCTACACCTTC	CASSLGGGGYTF
few	TRBV7-7	TRBJ2-7	TRBD1	TGTGCTAGCAGCCTAAGGACAGGGGCCAACTACGAGCAGTACTTC	CASSLRTGANYEQYF
-	TRBV5-4	TRBJ1-1	-	TGTGCCAGCAGCTTTTTTGGCCAGGATGAAGCTTTCTTT	CASSFFGQDEAFF
-	TRBV29-1	TRBJ1-2	TRBD1	TGCAGCGTTGATATTCAGGTTCCGGGACAGGGGTATGGCTACACCTTC	CSVDIQVPGQGYGYTF
-	TRBV12-5	TRBJ1-5	-	TGTGCTAGTGGTTTGGATCGGGATCAGCCCCAGCATTTT	CASGLDRDQPQHF
once	TRBV5-1	TRBJ1-2	TRBD1	TGCGCCAGTGACGAGGGACAGGGGTATGGCTACACCTTC	CASDEGQGYGYTF
-	TRBV9	TRBJ2-3	-	TGTGCCAGCAGCGTAGCTCTGGGGGTAGCGGCGGATACGCAGTATTTT	CASSVALGVAADTQYF
-	TRBV29-1	TRBJ2-1	TRBD2	TGCAGCGTTTGGCTAGCGGGGGGGGTTGAGCAGTTCTTC	CSVWLAGGVEQFF
-	TRBV29-1	TRBJ1-4	-	TGCAGCGTTGGACAGCTTATTACTAATGAAAAACTGTTTTTT	CSVGQLITNEKLFF
-	TRBV12-3/TRBV12-4	TRBJ1-2	-	TGTGCCAGCAGTTACCGGGACAATCGCGGCTACACCTTC	CASSYRDNRGYTF
-	TRBV18	TRBJ2-3	TRBD2	TGTGCCAGCTCACCCGGGGAGGGGCTCAGCACAGATACGCAGTATTTT	CASSPGEGLSTDTQYF
once	TRBV19	TRBJ2-7	-	TGTGCCAGTAGAAACGAGCGGAGCTCCTACGAGCAGTACTTC	CASRNERSSYEQYF
-	TRBV10-3	TRBJ2-7	-	TGTGCCATCAGTGATCGGGGTTCTCCCTACGAGCAGTACTTC	CAISDRGSPYEQYF
-	TRBV19	TRBJ1-5	-	TGTGCCAGTACCGCCAGAGGGCGCGAGGATCAGCCCCAGCATTTT	CASTARGREDQPQHF
-	TRBV7-8	TRBJ1-1	-	TGTGCCAGCAGCTTTAGGACAGCGAACACTGAAGCTTTCTTT	CASSFRTANTEAFF
-	TRBV5-1	TRBJ2-5	TRBD2	TGCGCCAGCAGCTTGGCCCCTAGCGGGGGGGCCTCAGGGAGGACCCAGTACTTC	CASSLAPSGGASGRTQYF
-	TRBV6-5	TRBJ1-2	-	TGTGCCAGCAGCCCCGGGGGGGGGCGTGGTGGCTACACCTTC	CASSPGGGRGGYTF
-	TRBV19	TRBJ1-2	-	TGTGCCAGTAGTGAACAGGGAGACTATGGCTACACCTTC	CASSEQGDYGYTF
-	TRBV2	TRBJ2-1	-	TGTGCCAGCAGTGAGGGCAGCTACAATGAGCAGTTCTTC	CASSEGSYNEQFF
-	TRBV3-1/TRBV3-2	TRBJ1-2	-	TGTGCCAGCAGCCAAGGCGCGGGTTCCCACTATGGCTACACCTTC	CASSQGAGSHYGYTF
-	TRBV11-2	TRBJ2-6	-	TGTGCCAGCAGCTTTGTTGAAGGAGAGTATGGGGCCAACGTCCTGACTTTC	CASSFVEGEYGANVLTF
-	TRBV2	TRBJ1-2	-	TGTGCCAGCAGGAGAGAGTTGGGACAACCCTATGGCTACACCTTC	CASRRELGQPYGYTF
-	TRBV24-1	TRBJ2-1	TRBD2	TGTGCCACCAGTGATGGGGGACTAGCGGGAAACAATGAGCAGTTCTTC	CATSDGGLAGNNEQFF
-	TRBV5-4	TRBJ2-3	TRBD2	TGTGCCAGCAGCGACGGACTAGCGGGGGGCACAGATACGCAGTATTTT	CASSDGLAGGTDTQYF
-	TRBV5-1	TRBJ2-2	-	TGCGCCAGCAGCTTGGAGGGGGCGGGGACCGGGGAGCTGTTTTTT	CASSLEGAGTGELFF
-	TRBV6-5	TRBJ1-1	-	TGTGCCAGCAGGGAGGTAGTAACTGAAGCTTTCTTT	CASREVVTEAFF
few	TRBV5-4	TRBJ1-1	TRBD1	TGTGCCAGCAGCCCCACTGCAGGGGGCACTGAAGCTTTCTTT	CASSPTAGGTEAFF
-	TRBV5-1	TRBJ1-6	-	TGCGCCAGCAGCTTGGCCGTACAGGGTAATTCACCCCTCCACTTT	CASSLAVQGNSPLHF
-	TRBV6-1	TRBJ1-2	-	TGTGCCAGCAGTGATGGATTGCCGGGGTTCTATGGCTACACCTTC	CASSDGLPGFYGYTF
-	TRBV5-6	TRBJ1-1	-	TGTGCCAGCGACTACACAGGGCTTAGTACTGAAGCTTTCTTT	CASDYTGLSTEAFF
-	TRBV2	TRBJ1-2	TRBD1	TGTGCCAGCAGCTTGGACAGGGAGGTCTATGGCTACACCTTC	CASSLDREVYGYTF
-	TRBV18	TRBJ1-1	TRBD1	TGTGCCAGCTCACCATCGGGACAGGGTAAGAGTGAAGCTTTCTTT	CASSPSGQGKSEAFF
once	TRBV10-1	TRBJ1-4	-	TGCGCCAGCATAGGAGGCAGTTGGGAAAAACTGTTTTTT	CASIGGSWEKLFF